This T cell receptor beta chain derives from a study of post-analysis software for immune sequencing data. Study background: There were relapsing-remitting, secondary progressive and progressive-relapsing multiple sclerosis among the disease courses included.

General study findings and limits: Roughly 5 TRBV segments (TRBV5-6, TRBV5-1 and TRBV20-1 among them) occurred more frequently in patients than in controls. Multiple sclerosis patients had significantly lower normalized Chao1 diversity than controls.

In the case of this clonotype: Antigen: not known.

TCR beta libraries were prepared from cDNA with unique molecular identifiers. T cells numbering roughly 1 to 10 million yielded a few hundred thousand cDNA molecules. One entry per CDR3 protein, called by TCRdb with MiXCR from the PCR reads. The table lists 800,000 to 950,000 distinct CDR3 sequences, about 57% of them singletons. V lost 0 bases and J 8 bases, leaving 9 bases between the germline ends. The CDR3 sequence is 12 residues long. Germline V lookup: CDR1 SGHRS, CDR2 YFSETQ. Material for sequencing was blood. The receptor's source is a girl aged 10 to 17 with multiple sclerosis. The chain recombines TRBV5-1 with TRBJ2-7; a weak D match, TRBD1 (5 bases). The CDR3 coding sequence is TGCGCCAGCAGCTTGGTTCAGGACAAGCAGTACTTC. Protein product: CASSLVQDKQYF.